Detailed here is one T cell receptor beta chain. This clone has more than one count but fewer than ten. Its antigen is not yet known. There are no base qualities to consult, and no much larger clone falls within one base. The sample belongs to a study of beta chain features in type 1 diabetes (dated by TCRdb to 2017 to 2018). Background for the entire study: Patients and healthy donors did not differ in mean age, gender distribution, total cell number or subset yield. Regulatory and stem cell-like memory subsets were obtained from only 8 patients and roughly 8 healthy donors, while naive and central memory subsets were obtained from all 28 donors. A total of 107,917,701 sorted cells were examined across all samples, and the number of cells per subset was strongly correlated with RNA yield. The study compared the TCRB repertoires of sorted circulating CD4+ T cell subsets in recently diagnosed type 1 diabetes patients with those in matched healthy donors.

What the authors observed across the whole study: HLA sub-analyses involved small numbers of individuals, so any influence of HLA type on TCRB rearrangement remained unresolved. A moderate but significant shortening of TCRB CDR3 length was observed in type 1 diabetes patients in all four CD4+ subsets. At VDJ recombination sites, type 1 diabetes patients had fewer insertions and more deleted nucleotides, which implies abnormalities in thymic rearrangement. Sequencing cDNA rather than genomic DNA could over-represent highly expressing activated cells, although activation and CD3 levels did not differ between groups. PCR might favor shorter templates, but patient and control samples were amplified and corrected together, so any skew would affect both groups equally. The naive, central memory and regulatory TCRB repertoires appeared to resemble one another more closely among patients than among healthy donors.

A single peripheral blood draw of about 120 mL on average was collected from each donor into heparinised tubes. A BD FACSAria II was used to sort naive, central memory, regulatory and stem cell-like memory CD4+ T cells with a panel that included CD45RO, CCR7, CD25, CD127, CD95 and CD27. All sorted populations exceeded 95% purity. Right away, PBMCs were isolated by Lymphoprep density gradient centrifugation and were stained directly, with no culture step. So that batch effects would be minimized, each experiment stained and sorted samples in pairs, pairing one healthy donor with one patient. The High Capacity cDNA Reverse Transcription Kit was used to reverse transcribe all of the isolated RNA, meaning that expressed TCRB transcripts were what got sequenced. Deep immunoSEQ sequencing was applied to naive, central memory and regulatory T cell samples, giving an average of roughly 3.3 million total reads per sample. After sorted cells were lysed in RLT buffer, RNA was extracted with DNase-treated RNeasy Micro or Mini kits, with the choice depending on cell number. To prevent cross-contamination, each cell subset was processed individually, whereas patient and healthy donor samples were processed jointly. The immunoSEQ multiplex PCR was used to amplify TCRB sequences from cDNA, generating 87-bp fragments that spanned the CDR3 region. Amplicons were sequenced on the Illumina HiSeq platform. Per the authors' processing: PCR bias was corrected computationally using synthetic template baselines, and reads within Hamming distance 2 were collapsed, with unmergeable singletons discarded. By aligning reads against IMGT, V, D and J genes, CDR3 length, and insertions or deletions at six rearrangement sites were assigned. Within each subset, clonotype counts were normalized to sorted cell number, and only after that were true diversity and Gini coefficients computed with the tcR R package. Repertoire sharing was quantified using the overlap coefficient calculated on TCRB nucleotide sequences. As a proxy for the pre-selection repertoire, out-of-frame TCRB sequences from naive cells were analyzed. The clones in this table, taken by TCRdb from immuneACCESS, are in-frame only. Not every clone is retained; where verified, under half of the shortfall comes from an unresolved V gene, and the cause of the rest is unknown. V and J calls and clone size follow that table, whereas D and trimming were derived from the DNA. The sample records about 400,000 clones, 10% to 15% of which are singletons. About 0.017% of the sample is in the top ten clones.

The TCR sequence derives from a man aged 18 to 35 in good health. Sequencing input: naive CD4+ T cells from blood. The cell subset or site label, read with the paper, signifies: true naive CD4+ T cells.

The DNA sequence is given as TGTGCCAGCAGCAAAGTGCGGACTAGCGGGCCCCGGGGGACCCAGTACTTC. It codes for CASSKVRTSGPRGTQYF. The rearrangement joined TRBV21-1 to TRBJ2-5; no check of the table's D call, TRBD2, against the DNA was made. TRBV21-1 is tagged as a pseudogene. The cysteine opens and the phenylalanine closes a CDR3 of 17 amino acids. Only the CDR3 DNA is retained, 51 bases long and in frame from the first base.